These 28 T cell receptor beta chains share one sample of origin, sequenced in a study of identifying expanded T cells in peripheral blood. Some clones are missing from TCRdb's copy, which holds only in-frame ones; the method was immunoSEQ multiplex PCR. The data show about 74,000 clones, with 84% seen just once and roughly 18% held by the top ten. Sequencing used blood. The receptors here all came from a person aged 18 to 75 in good health.

The V and J genes are TRBV9 and TRBJ1-3; D unclear. CDR1 SGDLS and CDR2 YYNGEE come from the germline V gene. The V end lost 0 bases, the J end lost 4 bases, and 8 bases lay between the germline ends. The CDR3 totals 14 residues. CDR3 residues: CASSVGVGGNTIYF. The CDR3, as DNA: TGTGCCAGCAGCGTAGGGGTAGGGGGAAACACCATATATTTT.

In its sample, this clone was seen once. The chain uses TRBV18 and TRBJ1-5; D gene unclear. Germline V CDR1 and CDR2: KGHSH, LQKENI. This CDR3 comprises 17 residues. Trimming removed 2 bases from V and 5 bases from J, with 19 bases in between. CDR3 nucleotide sequence: TGTGCCAGCTCACCAATCATGTTTGTGGCTGACCATCAGCCCCAGCATTTT. Residues: CASSPIMFVADHQPQHF.

This chain uses TRBV11-2 with TRBJ2-1; no firm D call. There are 14 residues in the CDR3. The germline gives CDR1 SGHAT, CDR2 FQNNGV. The ends were cut back, 1 base at V and 5 bases at J, with 9 bases in the middle. The CDR3 DNA sequence: TGTGCCAGCAGCTTAGTTAGCTCGAACAATGAGCAGTTCTTC. Its translation is CASSLVSSNNEQFF.

The chain is built from TRBV21-1 and TRBJ2-2; the table calls TRBD1, which could not be checked here. TRBV21-1 represents a pseudogene. There are 16 residues in the CDR3. CDR3 in amino acids: CASSALGSGKPGELFF. DNA of the CDR3: TGTGCCAGCAGCGCCCTAGGATCAGGGAAACCCGGGGAGCTGTTTTTT.

This clone has just a few counts. The chain has TRBV4-3 and TRBJ1-1, with D possibly TRBD1 on 6 matching bases. The CDR3 extends over 14 amino acids. The germline CDR1 and CDR2 sequences are LGHNA and YSLEER. V was shortened by 1 base and J by 3 bases, with 9 bases between the two germline ends. The chain's CDR3 is CASSQGGGYTEAFF. In DNA, the CDR3 is TGCGCCAGCAGCCAAGGGGGGGGCTACACTGAAGCTTTCTTT.

The rearrangement joins TRBV9 to TRBJ2-7, with TRBD2 matching over 13 bases. This CDR3 is built from 15 residues. In germline, CDR1 is SGDLS, CDR2 YYNGEE. With 0 bases clipped from V and 6 bases from J, the junction kept 3 bases outside the gene matches. The CDR3 sequence is CASSVGTSGSFEQYF. The CDR3, as DNA: TGTGCCAGCAGCGTAGGGACTAGCGGGAGTTTCGAGCAGTACTTC.

The rearrangement joins TRBV5-6 to TRBJ2-5; unclear D gene. CDR1 and CDR2 (germline): SGHDT, YYEEEE. This CDR3 region has 13 residues. The ends were cut back, 0 bases at V and 8 bases at J, with 11 bases in the middle. CDR3 sequence (DNA): TGTGCCAGCAGCTTGGGGTTAATAAAAACCCAGTACTTC. Its translation is CASSLGLIKTQYF.

Concerning this clone: The junction does not match germline at one end; this may be a read error. V gene TRBV9 combines with J gene TRBJ2-7; TRBD2 matches at 7 bases. CDR1 is SGDLS and CDR2 is YYNGEE in the germline V gene. The CDR3 is 15 amino acids. The CDR3 region has the DNA TGTGCCAGCAGCGTAGACCCGACTAGCTCCTTCGAGCAGTACTTC. This sequence encodes CASSVDPTSSFEQYF. Supplemented by reference TRBV9 and TRBJ2-7, the full variable domain reads DSGVTQTPKHLITATGQRVTLRCSPRSGDLSVYWYQQSLDQGLQFLIQYYNGEERAKGNILERFSAQQFPDLHSELNLSSLELGDSALYFCASSVDPTSSFEQYFGPGTRLTVT.

The chain couples TRBV7-9 to TRBJ2-7; either TRBD1 or TRBD2 may supply D (5 bases each). V was shortened by 0 bases and J by 7 bases, with 7 bases between the two germline ends. Looked up from germline, CDR1 is SEHNR and CDR2 is FQNEAQ (reference sequence). This CDR3 is 12 amino acids long. CDR3 coding DNA: TGTGCCAGCAGCTTAGCGGGGGTAGAGCAGTACTTC. Its translation is CASSLAGVEQYF.

The chain employs TRBV5-4 and TRBJ2-3, with D perhaps TRBD1 (5 bases). Deletions cut 2 bases from V and 1 base from J, with 8 bases between. The V gene's germline CDR1 is SGHNT and CDR2 YYREEE (reference sequence). The CDR3 has 14 residues. The CDR3 nucleotides are TGTGCCAGCAGCTTTATACAGGGCACAGATACGCAGTATTTT. Translating it yields CASSFIQGTDTQYF.

The rearrangement joins TRBV6-4 to TRBJ2-7; TRBD1 is a possible D gene (6 bases). V lost 8 bases to trimming and J lost 3 bases, with 14 bases between them. The CDR3 contains 13 residues. Germline lookup yields CDR1 MRHNA and CDR2 SNTAGT. The CDR3 DNA is TGTGCCAGCTGTCCCACAGGGTTCTACGAGCAGTACTTC. Amino acids: CASCPTGFYEQYF.

The chain has TRBV7-9 and TRBJ1-4; D might be TRBD1 (6 bases). CDR3 length equals 15 residues. CDR1 and CDR2 (germline): SEHNR, FQNEAQ (reference sequence). The V and J ends lost 2 bases and 6 bases respectively, with 13 bases between them. CDR3 in amino acids: CASSLQQGGHEKLFF. The CDR3 bases are TGTGCCAGCAGCTTACAACAGGGAGGTCATGAAAAACTGTTTTTT.

V is TRBV18 and J is TRBJ1-2; D is perhaps TRBD1 (5 bases). Per germline, CDR1 KGHSH and CDR2 LQKENI. The germline V and J ends were trimmed by 3 bases and 7 bases, with 9 bases remaining between them. This CDR3 spans 12 amino acids. The CDR3 here is CASSPSGGGYTF. CDR3 nucleotides: TGTGCCAGCTCACCTTCCGGGGGTGGCTACACCTTC.

The V gene is TRBV18, the J gene TRBJ2-1; 8 bases align to TRBD2. Trimming removed 3 bases from V and 6 bases from J; junction bases left unmatched: 10. This CDR3 contains 16 residues. Germline V CDR1 and CDR2: KGHSH, LQKENI. CDR3 DNA: TGTGCCAGCTCACCCCTTACCCGCGGGAGGATCAATGAGCAGTTCTTC. Translating gives CASSPLTRGRINEQFF.

This chain uses TRBV28 with TRBJ2-5; D remains unclear. Germline V gives CDR1 MDHEN, CDR2 SYDVKM. V lost 3 bases and J lost 1, with 9 bases in between. This CDR3 contains 14 residues. CDR3 DNA sequence: TGTGCCAGCAGTTTCGTCTCGGGCCAAGAGACCCAGTACTTC. It encodes CASSFVSGQETQYF.

This clone turned up a few times. This chain connects TRBV28 to TRBJ1-1, with 9 bases identical to TRBD1. J lost 9 bases, V lost 4 bases, and 15 bases had no gene match. CDR3 size: 16 residues. In germline, CDR1 is MDHEN, CDR2 SYDVKM. The CDR3 here is CASSYTLFGTGNKAFF. In DNA, the CDR3 is TGTGCCAGCAGTTATACCCTTTTCGGGACAGGGAACAAAGCTTTCTTT. The full variable domain, completed using reference TRBV28 and TRBJ1-1, is DVKVTQSSRYLVKRTGEKVFLECVQDMDHENMFWYRQDPGLGLRLIYFSYDVKMKEKGDIPEGYSVSREKKERFSLILESASTNQTSMYLCASSYTLFGTGNKAFFGQGTRLTVV.

CDR3 DNA sequence: TGTGCCAGTAGTATAGATCTCCGGGGAATAGATACGCAGTATTTT. Amino acid sequence: CASSIDLRGIDTQYF. V is TRBV19 and J is TRBJ2-3; a possible D gene is TRBD2 (5 bases). Germline V lookup: CDR1 LNHDA, CDR2 SQIVND (reference sequence). This CDR3 comprises 15 residues. V was pared by 0 bases and J by 5 bases, with 12 bases between.

The genes are TRBV11-3 and TRBJ2-5; TRBD1 is a possible D gene (5 bases). Trimming left V 0 bases short and J 1 base short, with 9 bases between. CDR1 is SGHNT and CDR2 is YENEEA in the germline V gene. CDR3 length: 15 residues. CDR3 DNA: TGTGCCAGCAGCTTAGATGGGGCAGCCCAAGAGACCCAGTACTTC. Translated: CASSLDGAAQETQYF.

This clone turned up a few times. J is TRBJ2-7 and V is TRBV19; 8 bases are a match to TRBD1. In germline, CDR1 is LNHDA, CDR2 SQIVND (reference sequence). This CDR3 contains 15 residues. After removal of 5 bases from V and 6 bases from J, the junction contained 12 bases not matched to a gene. Here the CDR3 reads CASSSADRDLAEQYF. For the CDR3, the DNA is TGTGCCAGTAGTTCAGCGGACAGGGATTTAGCCGAGCAGTACTTC.

The chain links TRBV18 to TRBJ2-2, with 7 nucleotides matching TRBD2. V lost 4 bases, J lost 4 bases, and 9 bases stayed unmatched. This CDR3 region has 16 residues. Germline CDR1 KGHSH, CDR2 LQKENI. Here the CDR3 reads CASSLTREGVTGELFF. CDR3 in DNA: TGTGCCAGCTCACTCACAAGGGAGGGCGTCACCGGGGAGCTGTTTTTT.

This sequence joins TRBV7-2 and TRBJ1-2; 7 bases are shared with TRBD1. V trimming: 4 bases; J trimming: 3 bases; junction bases outside the gene matches: 8. The CDR3 sequence is 15 residues long. The V gene's germline CDR1 is SGHTA and CDR2 FQGNSA. CDR3 protein: CASSSRITGDYGYTF. The CDR3 coding sequence is TGTGCCAGCAGCTCCCGAATAACAGGGGACTATGGCTACACCTTC.

This sequence joins TRBV7-2 and TRBJ2-1, with 11 positions matching TRBD2. Germline CDR1 is SGHTA and CDR2 is FQGNSA. This CDR3 has 15 residues. J gave up 7 bases and V 5 bases, and 7 bases lay outside the gene matches. The DNA of the CDR3 is TGTGCCAGCAGCCTTACTAGCGGGAGTAGAAATGAGCAGTTCTTC. It specifies CASSLTSGSRNEQFF.

This clone has just one count. V gene TRBV6-5 combines with J gene TRBJ2-7; TRBD1 aligns across 10 bases. The CDR3 consists of 16 residues. Trimming removed 3 bases from V and 1 base from J; junction bases left unmatched: 6. Germline lookup yields CDR1 MNHEY and CDR2 SVGAGI. CDR3 sequence reads: CASSYSDRGISYEQYF. The CDR3 DNA reads as TGTGCCAGCAGTTATTCGGACAGGGGGATTTCCTACGAGCAGTACTTC.

This sequence joins TRBV28 and TRBJ2-7, with D perhaps matching TRBD1 or TRBD2 (5 bases each). Deletions cut 6 bases from V and 2 bases from J, with 20 bases between. The germline V gene encodes CDR1 MDHEN and CDR2 SYDVKM. The CDR3 spans 16 residues. The CDR3 DNA reads TGTGCCAGCAGATCCCGGGACGGCCTAAGGGCCTACGAGCAGTACTTC. It is translated as CASRSRDGLRAYEQYF.

In its sample, this clone was seen once. The chain employs TRBV7-2 and TRBJ2-3; 7 bases are shared with TRBD1. The CDR3 has 16 residues. The germline gives CDR1 SGHTA, CDR2 FQGNSA. The ends lost 4 bases at V and 0 bases at J; junction bases unmatched: 7. This CDR3 is CASSYTGDLSTDTQYF. The CDR3 DNA reads as TGTGCCAGCAGCTATACAGGGGACCTTAGCACAGATACGCAGTATTTT.

There are a few counts of this clone. This chain uses TRBV28 with TRBJ2-7; tentatively, D is TRBD2 (5 bases). This CDR3 contains 12 residues. V lost 10 bases and J lost 7, with 17 bases in between. In germline, CDR1 is MDHEN, CDR2 SYDVKM. The CDR3 DNA follows: TGTGCCACAACAGTGGATTCGGGGGAGCAGTACTTC. Its protein is CATTVDSGEQYF.

V usage is TRBV27 and J usage is TRBJ2-1; 12 nucleotides match TRBD2. Germline V gene lookup returns CDR1 MNHEY and CDR2 SMNVEV (reference sequence). This CDR3 has 14 residues. With V trimmed by 6 bases and J by 10 bases, 7 bases remained unmatched. The CDR3 region is CASSRLAGVNEQFF. The CDR3, as DNA: TGTGCCAGCAGCCGACTAGCGGGAGTCAACGAGCAGTTCTTC.

The rearrangement joins TRBV15 to TRBJ2-2; 13 positions match TRBD2. CDR3 length: 17 amino acids. V shed 5 bases, J shed 4 bases, and the junction held 7 bases outside the gene matches. The germline CDR1 and CDR2 sequences are LNHNV and YYDKDF (reference sequence). In DNA form, the CDR3 reads TGTGCCACCAGCGACTCCTGGACTAGCGGGAGCACCGGGGAGCTGTTTTTT. It yields the protein CATSDSWTSGSTGELFF.